This is a list of T cell receptor beta chains from one sample in a study of blood T cell repertoires in COVID-19. Method: immunoSEQ multiplex PCR; TCRdb's copy keeps in-frame clones and lacks some. The sample records 85,000 to 90,000 clones, roughly 83% being singletons. Sequenced material: peripheral blood. All receptors come from a human donor in a cohort sampled during active COVID-19. The CDR3 runs from the conserved cysteine through the conserved F or W. D genes are given only for firm matches. A row's size may be missing; if present it is once, few, many or a size class.

TRBV7-9	TRBJ1-1	-	TRBD1	TGTGCCAGCAGCAAACCGGGACAGGGGGCGAATGAAGCTTTCTTT	CASSKPGQGANEAFF
TRBV11-2	TRBJ2-3	-	-	TGTGCCAGCAGCTCCCGCGATTTGCAGTATTTT	CASSSRDLQYF
TRBV20-1	TRBJ1-2	-	TRBD1	TGCAGTGCTAGTCACCCGGGACAGGGGCCTGGCTACACCTTC	CSASHPGQGPGYTF
TRBV29-1	TRBJ2-1	-	TRBD1	TGCAGCGTTGCTGGGGACAGGGTATCCAATGAGCAGTTCTTC	CSVAGDRVSNEQFF
TRBV7-2	TRBJ2-7	-	-	TGTGCCAGCAGCTTAGCCCCGGGGACAAGCTCCTACGAGCAGTACTTC	CASSLAPGTSSYEQYF
TRBV7-2	TRBJ1-5	-	TRBD1	TGTGCCAGCAGCTCCGGACAGGGGACCCCCTCCGATCAGCCCCAGCATTTT	CASSSGQGTPSDQPQHF
TRBV5-4	TRBJ2-5	-	-	TGTGCCAGCAGCCTGAACACAGAAGAGACCCAGTACTTC	CASSLNTEETQYF
TRBV24-1	TRBJ2-2	-	-	TGTGCCACCAGTGATTTGCGGGGTAGAAAGAACACCGGGGAGCTGTTTTTT	CATSDLRGRKNTGELFF
TRBV4-3	TRBJ1-1	-	-	TGCGCCAGCAGCCAAGATATCGCCTATGAAGCTTTCTTT	CASSQDIAYEAFF
TRBV7-2	TRBJ1-5	once	TRBD1	TGTGCCAGCAGCTTGGGACAGGGGGGTCAGCCCCAGCATTTT	CASSLGQGGQPQHF
TRBV27	TRBJ2-1	few	-	TGTGCCAGCACCCCTCTGCAGGCTCGGTACAATGAGCAGTTCTTC	CASTPLQARYNEQFF
TRBV25-1	TRBJ2-5	few	-	TGTGCCAGCCCGACTATGCCACTTTGGTCGGCCCAGTACTTC	CASPTMPLWSAQYF
TRBV5-7	TRBJ2-1	-	-	TGTGCCAGCATTGGGAGTGACCAGGGGCTCTTCTCCTACAATGAGCAGTTCTTC	CASIGSDQGLFSYNEQFF
TRBV27	TRBJ2-7	-	-	TGTGCCAGCAAGAGCTTCCTGGGGGGTGGGAGTTCGAGATCCTACGAGCAGTACTTC	CASKSFLGGGSSRSYEQYF
TRBV4-2	TRBJ2-3	-	TRBD2	TGTGCCAGCAGCCAAGACAAGGGTAGCGGGAGGGCGGTAGATACAGATACGCAGTATTTT	CASSQDKGSGRAVDTDTQYF
TRBV7-2	TRBJ1-5	-	-	TGTGCCAGCAGCTTAGACAGATTGCAGCCCCAGCATTTT	CASSLDRLQPQHF
TRBV7-2	TRBJ2-1	-	-	TGTGCCAGCAGCGCCCGACAGTCCCTGCCCTACAATGAGCAGTTCTTC	CASSARQSLPYNEQFF
TRBV27	TRBJ2-7	-	-	TGTGCCAGCAGTTTCCACGCAGTCCGCGGAGAGCAGTACTTC	CASSFHAVRGEQYF
TRBV12-3/TRBV12-4	TRBJ2-3	-	-	TGTGCCAGCAGTTTTTTGTCGGTCCATACGCAGTATTTT	CASSFLSVHTQYF
TRBV29-1	TRBJ2-5	few	-	TGCAGCGTAGATTACAGCGAGACCCAGTACTTC	CSVDYSETQYF
TRBV7-3	TRBJ2-1	-	-	TGTGCCAGCAGCTTAAGGGCGGTTGACTACAGCTCCTACAATGAGCAGTTCTTC	CASSLRAVDYSSYNEQFF
TRBV18	TRBJ2-4	-	TRBD2	TGTGCCAGCTCACCGAGCCTAGCGGGAGGCCAGGAAAACATTCAGTACTTC	CASSPSLAGGQENIQYF
TRBV11-2	TRBJ2-1	-	TRBD2	TGTGCCAGCAGCCGTTCACTAGCGGAGCAGTTCTTC	CASSRSLAEQFF
TRBV2	TRBJ2-1	-	TRBD1	TGTGCCAGCAGTGAGGGGACAGGGATGTCCGAGCAGTTCTTC	CASSEGTGMSEQFF
TRBV6-2/TRBV6-3	TRBJ2-7	-	-	TGTGCCAGCAGTTTAACGGACGGGAGCTCCTACGAGCAGTACTTC	CASSLTDGSSYEQYF
TRBV28	TRBJ1-5	-	-	TGTGCCAGCAGTTGGGGGGGGGTAAGTAGCAATCAGCCCCAGCATTTT	CASSWGGVSSNQPQHF
TRBV10-3	TRBJ1-4	-	TRBD1	TGTGCCATCGGTACCGGGACAGGGGCAGAAAAACTGTTTTTT	CAIGTGTGAEKLFF
TRBV11-3	TRBJ2-3	-	-	TGTGCCAGCAGCTCCCACAGAAGCACAGATACGCAGTATTTT	CASSSHRSTDTQYF
TRBV4-3	TRBJ1-1	few	-	TGCGCCAGCAGCCAAGATCCGGGGTACACTGAAGCTTTCTTT	CASSQDPGYTEAFF
TRBV2	TRBJ2-1	-	TRBD2	TGTGCCAGCGTTTCGGAGCGGGGGAGTTACAATGAGCAGTTCTTC	CASVSERGSYNEQFF
TRBV7-3	TRBJ2-1	-	-	TGTGCCACCAAGCTTACTCGCGGGCCGTACAATGAGCAGTTCTTC	CATKLTRGPYNEQFF
TRBV5-1	TRBJ2-5	-	TRBD2	TGCGCCAGCAGCACCCTCGGTGTAGCGGGGCAAGAGACCCAGTACTTC	CASSTLGVAGQETQYF
TRBV9	TRBJ2-7	once	TRBD2	TGTGCCAGCAGCGTGGGACTAGCGGGGATTACCTACGAGCAGTACTTC	CASSVGLAGITYEQYF
TRBV5-1	TRBJ2-3	-	TRBD2	TGCGCCAGCAGCTTTAAGCCTAGCGGGGGCCCAAGCACAGATACGCAGTATTTT	CASSFKPSGGPSTDTQYF
TRBV5-4	TRBJ1-2	-	-	TGTGCCAGCAGCTTGGTGGGAGGTGATGGCTACACCTTC	CASSLVGGDGYTF
TRBV7-3	TRBJ2-2	-	TRBD1	TGTGCCAGCAGCGCTAACAGGGGTGGGGAGCTGTTTTTT	CASSANRGGELFF
TRBV11-2	TRBJ2-7	-	-	TGTGCCAGCAGCAGTAGCCAGGGCTGGGGTTACGAGCAGTACTTC	CASSSSQGWGYEQYF
TRBV4-3	TRBJ2-7	-	-	TGCGCCAGCAGCCAAGAGGGGGCGGCCTACGAGCAGTACTTC	CASSQEGAAYEQYF
TRBV12-3/TRBV12-4	TRBJ2-3	-	-	TGTGCCAGCAGTTTACGGGGCACAGATACGCAGTATTTT	CASSLRGTDTQYF
TRBV30	TRBJ1-1	-	-	TGTGCCTGGGTGCGACAGACGAACACTGAAGCTTTCTTT	CAWVRQTNTEAFF
TRBV4-3	TRBJ2-2	-	TRBD1	TGCGCCAGCAGCCAGCCGTCAAAAGACAGGGGATCCGGGGAGCTGTTTTTT	CASSQPSKDRGSGELFF
TRBV4-2	TRBJ1-5	-	TRBD1	TGTGCCAGCAGCCAATCTCTGACCCGGGACAGGGTATTTCAGCCCCAGCATTTT	CASSQSLTRDRVFQPQHF
TRBV7-9	TRBJ2-5	-	-	TGTGCCAGCAGCGTGCTCCAGGGGGGAACGGAGACCCAGTACTTC	CASSVLQGGTETQYF
TRBV29-1	TRBJ2-1	-	-	TGCAGCGTTGCACTAGCTGCAAATGAGCAGTTCTTC	CSVALAANEQFF
TRBV11-2	TRBJ2-7	once	TRBD1	TGTGCCAGCAGCTTAGGACAGGGGAGGTACGAGCAGTACTTC	CASSLGQGRYEQYF
TRBV6-2/TRBV6-3	TRBJ1-1	-	-	TGTGCCAGCAGTTACTGGCTGAACACTGAAGCTTTCTTT	CASSYWLNTEAFF
TRBV6-6	TRBJ1-5	once	TRBD1	TGTGCCAGCAGTTACGGACAGGGGGCCTTTCAGCCCCAGCATTTT	CASSYGQGAFQPQHF
TRBV5-6	TRBJ1-6	-	TRBD1	TGTGCCAGCAGCGGGGGACAGTTGAGCTCCTATAATTCACCCCTCCACTTT	CASSGGQLSSYNSPLHF
TRBV29-1	TRBJ1-1	-	-	TGCAGCGTTGCCGGGACTCTGGACACTGAAGCTTTCTTT	CSVAGTLDTEAFF
TRBV30	TRBJ2-1	-	TRBD2	TGTGCCTGGACTCCGGGACTAGCGGGACTGGGCTACAATGAGCAGTTCTTC	CAWTPGLAGLGYNEQFF
TRBV18	TRBJ2-2	-	-	TGTGCCAGCTCTCAACAGTTGAACACCGGGGAGCTGTTTTTT	CASSQQLNTGELFF